The 5 T cell receptor beta chains reported below all come from one sample, sequenced in a study of early T cells in non-severe SARS-CoV-2 infection. One entry per CDR3 protein, called by TCRdb with MiXCR from the 5' RACE reads. The repertoire holds about 61,000 distinct CDR3 sequences, with about 12% as singletons. This specimen consisted of whole blood, obtained at baseline. These TCRs come from an adult who was a healthcare worker with PCR-confirmed SARS-CoV-2 infection or an uninfected control (not recorded which). The donor label of this sample is uncertain.

The rearrangement uses TRBV14 and TRBJ2-2; no reliable D call. The CDR3 is 16 amino acids. V was clipped by 1 base and J by 0 bases, with 9 bases between them. Per germline, CDR1 SGHDN and CDR2 FVKESK. The CDR3 nucleotides are TGTGCCAGCAGCCAAGTGGGCAACGCGAACACCGGGGAGCTGTTTTTT. Amino acids: CASSQVGNANTGELFF.

This clonotype was detected only a few times. The chain combines TRBV20-1 with TRBJ2-5; D possibly corresponds to TRBD2 (5 bases). Germline assignment: CDR1 DFQATT and CDR2 SNEGSKA (reference sequence). The V end was cut by 6 bases, the J end by 4 bases, with 21 bases between. The CDR3 sequence is 15 residues long. This CDR3 is CSADRPLAGGETQYF. For the CDR3, the DNA is TGCAGTGCAGACCGACCTCTAGCCGGTGGAGAGACCCAGTACTTC.

The genes are TRBV4-1 and TRBJ2-4; perhaps TRBD1 as D (6 bases). V gave up 1 base and J gave up 0 bases, with 13 bases separating them. This CDR3 contains 17 residues. Germline lookup yields CDR1 MGHRA and CDR2 YSYEKL. The DNA of the CDR3 is TGCGCCAGCAGCCAAGGACAGGCCATCATAGCCAAAAACATTCAGTACTTC. This sequence encodes CASSQGQAIIAKNIQYF.

This clonotype was counted a few times. The chain links TRBV5-8 to TRBJ1-3; D is unresolved. The V gene lost 3 bases and the J gene lost 0 bases, with 13 bases spanning the gap. Germline CDR1 is SGHTS and CDR2 is YDEGEE. The CDR3 totals 16 residues. The CDR3: CASSWQGPPSGNTIYF. CDR3 in DNA: TGTGCCAGCAGCTGGCAAGGTCCTCCCTCTGGAAACACCATATATTTT.

Only a few counts were recorded for this clonotype. V is TRBV7-9 and J is TRBJ2-1; 7 bases fit TRBD1. Losses at the gene ends were 4 bases for V and 6 bases for J; bases not matched to a gene: 9. Germline loops: CDR1 SEHNR, CDR2 FQNEAQ (reference sequence). This CDR3 comprises 15 residues. The CDR3 DNA follows: TGTGCCAGCAGCTCCGGGACAGTCATTCCCAATGAGCAGTTCTTC. It yields the protein CASSSGTVIPNEQFF.